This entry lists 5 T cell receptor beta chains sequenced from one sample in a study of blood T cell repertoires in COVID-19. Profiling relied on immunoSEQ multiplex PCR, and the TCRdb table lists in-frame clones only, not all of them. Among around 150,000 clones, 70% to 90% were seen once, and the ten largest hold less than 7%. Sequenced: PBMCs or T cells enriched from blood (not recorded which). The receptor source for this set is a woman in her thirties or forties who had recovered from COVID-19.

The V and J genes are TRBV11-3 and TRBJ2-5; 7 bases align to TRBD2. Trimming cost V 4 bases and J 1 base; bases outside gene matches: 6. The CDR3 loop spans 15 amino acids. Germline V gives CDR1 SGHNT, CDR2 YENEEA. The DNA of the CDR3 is TGTGCCAGCAGCTACCGTGGGGGGGGCCAAGAGACCCAGTACTTC. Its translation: CASSYRGGGQETQYF.

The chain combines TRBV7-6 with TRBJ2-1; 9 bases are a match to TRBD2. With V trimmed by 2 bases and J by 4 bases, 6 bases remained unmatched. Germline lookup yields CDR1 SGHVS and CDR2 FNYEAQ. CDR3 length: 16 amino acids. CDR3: CASSLLLAGQYNEQFF. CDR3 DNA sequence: TGTGCCAGCAGCTTACTGCTAGCGGGACAATACAATGAGCAGTTCTTC.

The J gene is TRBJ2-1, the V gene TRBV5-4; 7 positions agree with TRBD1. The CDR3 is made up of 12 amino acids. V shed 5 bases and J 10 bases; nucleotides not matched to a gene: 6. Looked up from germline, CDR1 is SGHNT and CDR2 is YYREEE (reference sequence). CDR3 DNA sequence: TGTGCCAGCAGATCACAGGGGTACGAGCAGTTCTTC. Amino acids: CASRSQGYEQFF. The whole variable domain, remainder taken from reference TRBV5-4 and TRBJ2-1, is ETGVTQSPTHLIKTRGQQVTLRCSSQSGHNTVSWYQQALGQGPQFIFQYYREEENGRGNFPPRFSGLQFPNYSSELNVNALELDDSALYLCASRSQGYEQFFGPGTRLTVL.

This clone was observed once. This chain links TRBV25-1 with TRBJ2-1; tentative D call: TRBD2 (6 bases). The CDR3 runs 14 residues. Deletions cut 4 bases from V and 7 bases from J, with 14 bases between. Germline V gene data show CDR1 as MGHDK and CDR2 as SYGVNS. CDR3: CASSGVGSWNEQFF. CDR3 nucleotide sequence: TGTGCCAGCAGTGGCGTCGGGAGCTGGAATGAGCAGTTCTTC.

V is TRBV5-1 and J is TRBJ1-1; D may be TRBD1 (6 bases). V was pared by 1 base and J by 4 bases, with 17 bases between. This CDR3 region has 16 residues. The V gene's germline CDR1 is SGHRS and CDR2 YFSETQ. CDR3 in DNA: TGCGCCAGCAGCTTGAGGATTAATCAGGGGTCCACTGAAGCTTTCTTT. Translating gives CASSLRINQGSTEAFF. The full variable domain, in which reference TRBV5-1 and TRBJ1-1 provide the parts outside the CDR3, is KAGVTQTPRYLIKTRGQQVTLSCSPISGHRSVSWYQQTPGQGLQFLFEYFSETQRNKGNFPGRFSGRQFSNSRSEMNVSTLELGDSALYLCASSLRINQGSTEAFFGQGTRLTVV.